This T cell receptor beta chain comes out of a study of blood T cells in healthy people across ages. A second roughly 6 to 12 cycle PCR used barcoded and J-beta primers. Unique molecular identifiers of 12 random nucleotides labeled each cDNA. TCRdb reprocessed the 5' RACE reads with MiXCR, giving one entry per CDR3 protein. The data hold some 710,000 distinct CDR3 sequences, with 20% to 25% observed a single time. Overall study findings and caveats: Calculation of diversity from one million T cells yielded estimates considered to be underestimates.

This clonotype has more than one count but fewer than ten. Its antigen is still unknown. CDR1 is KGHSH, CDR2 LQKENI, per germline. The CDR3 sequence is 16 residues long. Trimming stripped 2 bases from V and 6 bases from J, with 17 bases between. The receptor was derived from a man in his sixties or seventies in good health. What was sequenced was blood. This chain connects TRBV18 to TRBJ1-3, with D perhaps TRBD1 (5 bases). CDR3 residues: CASSPTAGTGENTIYF. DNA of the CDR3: TGTGCCAGCTCACCAACAGCCGGGACGGGGGAAAACACCATATATTTT. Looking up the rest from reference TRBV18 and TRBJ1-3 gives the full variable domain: NAGVMQNPRHLVRRRGQEARLRCSPMKGHSHVYWYRQLPEEGLKFMVYLQKENIIDESGMPKERFSAEFPKEGPSILRIQQVVRGDSAAYFCASSPTAGTGENTIYFGEGSWLTVV.